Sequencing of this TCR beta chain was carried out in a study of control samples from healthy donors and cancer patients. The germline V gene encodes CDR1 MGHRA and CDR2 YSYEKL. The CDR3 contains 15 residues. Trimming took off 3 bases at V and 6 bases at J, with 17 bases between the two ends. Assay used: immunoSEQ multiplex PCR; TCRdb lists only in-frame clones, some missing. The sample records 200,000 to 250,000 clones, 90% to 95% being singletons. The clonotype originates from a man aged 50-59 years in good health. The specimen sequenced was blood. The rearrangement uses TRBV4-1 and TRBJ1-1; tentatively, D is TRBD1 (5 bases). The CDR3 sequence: CASSQGSGTTPEAFF. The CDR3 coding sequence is TGCGCCAGCAGCCAGGGGTCTGGGACGACACCTGAAGCTTTCTTT.